This TCR beta chain was recovered during a study of liver allograft versus peripheral blood T cells. Study background: Recipients' peripheral blood served as the comparator for T cell receptor repertoires in transplanted livers.

There are 15 residues in the CDR3. The germline CDR1 and CDR2 sequences are MNHEY and SMNVEV (reference sequence). The ends were cut back, 3 bases at V and 4 bases at J, with 13 bases in the middle. Study conclusions and caveats: Reports indicated that T cell receptor repertoires inside liver allografts differed from those in peripheral blood.

One entry per CDR3 protein, called by TCRdb with MiXCR from the reads. The sample contains some 10,000 distinct CDR3 sequences, about 19% of which appear only once. By frequency in the sample, this clonotype is medium-sized. The antigen is unknown. The V and J genes are TRBV27 and TRBJ1-3; perhaps TRBD1 as D (5 bases). The receptor's source is a human patient who had a liver transplant. Some T cells may possibly be graft donor cells. Here the CDR3 DNA reads TGTGCCAGCAGTTTCAGGGTAGGCGAAGGAAACACCATATATTTT. Its protein is CASSFRVGEGNTIYF.